The entry below describes one TCR beta chain. PBMCs were isolated at a quantity of at least 6.5 million per sample. This CDR3 has 15 amino acids. Per germline, CDR1 MNHNS and CDR2 SASEGT. V lost 4 bases and J 0 bases, leaving 9 bases between the germline ends. Combining a sample-barcoded 5' primer with a J-beta primer mix, a second PCR ran for roughly 6 to 12 cycles. MiXCR was run by TCRdb on the 5' RACE reads, yielding one entry per CDR3 protein. The sample shows more than 500,000 distinct CDR3 sequences, approximately 27% of them seen only once. The data stem from a study of blood T cells in healthy people across ages.

The sample taken for sequencing was blood. This clonotype was obtained from a woman in her seventies in good health. The chain is built from TRBV6-1 and TRBJ2-2; D assignment may be TRBD1 or TRBD2 (5 bases each). The CDR3 sequence is CASSGWGSNTGELFF. CDR3 bases: TGTGCCAGCAGTGGATGGGGGTCGAACACCGGGGAGCTGTTTTTT.